Listed below are T cell receptor beta chains from one sample, sequenced in a study of cytomegalovirus exposure and HLA in healthy donors. Generated by immunoSEQ multiplex PCR, the TCRdb table keeps only in-frame clones and is missing some. The table records approximately 120,000 clones, roughly 90% of them present only once. Sequencing was performed on PBMCs. Receptors originate from a woman under 30 in good health and CMV-seronegative. Each CDR3 is given with its conserved first and last residue. The D gene is left open where the match is weak. Size tells how often a clone was seen (once, few, many) or the class of an expanded clone, and some rows leave it out.

J gene | clone size | V gene | D gene | CDR3 DNA | CDR3 protein
TRBJ2-7 | NA | TRBV6-5 | TRBD2 | TGTGCCAGCAGTCAGTTTCCCCGGCTAGCGGGGGGTTTGTACTTC | CASSQFPRLAGGLYF
TRBJ2-7 | few | TRBV7-2 | NA | TGTGCCAGCAGCGCGACAGGATCCTACGAGCAGTACTTC | CASSATGSYEQYF
TRBJ2-7 | NA | TRBV13 | NA | TGTGCCAGCAGCTTCGGACGCGGAGGGCAGTACTTC | CASSFGRGGQYF
TRBJ2-7 | NA | TRBV4-3 | TRBD1 | TGCGCCAGCAGCCAATCGACAGGGTCGAGCGAGCAGTACTTC | CASSQSTGSSEQYF
TRBJ1-1 | NA | TRBV9 | TRBD1 | TGTGCCAGCAGCGTAGGGACAGGGGGGGTAGCTTTCTTT | CASSVGTGGVAFF
TRBJ2-1 | NA | TRBV5-6 | NA | TGTGCCAGCAGCTTCTTGGACCGGGGTGAGCAGTTCTTC | CASSFLDRGEQFF
TRBJ1-2 | NA | TRBV9 | NA | TGTGCCAGCAGCACCGTCCGGCCGGGGGATGGCTACACCTTC | CASSTVRPGDGYTF
TRBJ2-1 | NA | TRBV7-2 | TRBD2 | TGTGCCAGCAGCCAACAAGACACTAGCGGGAGTGGTCTGTTCTTC | CASSQQDTSGSGLFF
TRBJ2-7 | NA | TRBV6-1 | TRBD1 | TGTGCCAGCAGTTCCCGACAGGGGGCGCGCGAGCAGTACTTC | CASSSRQGAREQYF
TRBJ1-5 | NA | TRBV28 | NA | TGTGCCAACCAGGGGTTCGGTCAGCCCCAGCATTTT | CANQGFGQPQHF
TRBJ1-1 | NA | TRBV4-3 | TRBD1 | TGCGCCAGCAGCCCAAGCGCGCGCCAACAGGGGAGCACTGAAGCTTTCTTT | CASSPSARQQGSTEAFF
TRBJ2-7 | NA | TRBV19 | NA | TGTGCCAGTAGTATTTCGTTGGGAGTCTCCTACGAGCAGTACTTC | CASSISLGVSYEQYF
TRBJ1-1 | NA | TRBV6-5 | NA | TGTGCCAGCAGCCAACAGGGCGCCTCGAACACTGAAGCTTTCTTT | CASSQQGASNTEAFF
TRBJ2-7 | NA | TRBV28 | TRBD1 | TGTGCCAGCAGTTTCTGGACAGGGCAATACGAGCAGTACTTC | CASSFWTGQYEQYF
TRBJ2-5 | NA | TRBV28 | TRBD2 | TGTGCCGCCGGACTAGCAGAACAAGAGACCCAGTACTTC | CAAGLAEQETQYF
TRBJ2-2 | once | TRBV6-5 | NA | TGTGCCAGCAGTACAGGGACCGGGGAGCTGTTTTTT | CASSTGTGELFF
TRBJ2-2 | few | TRBV10-1 | TRBD1 | TGCGCCAGCAGTGAGAGGACAGGGAGTAGGTCCGGGGAGCTGTTTTTT | CASSERTGSRSGELFF
TRBJ1-1 | NA | TRBV15 | NA | TGTGCCACCAGCAGAGTCAGGGGCGTCAACACTGAAGCTTTCTTT | CATSRVRGVNTEAFF
TRBJ2-1 | NA | TRBV11-3 | NA | TGTGCCAGCAGCTTATCCTTTGGTGGCGGTAGTAATGAGCAGTTCTTC | CASSLSFGGGSNEQFF
TRBJ2-3 | once | TRBV11-3 | NA | TGTGCCAGCAGCCCCTCCACAGATACGCAGTATTTT | CASSPSTDTQYF
TRBJ1-1 | NA | TRBV5-1 | TRBD1 | TGCGCCAGCACTACAGGGGACGCTGAAGCTTTCTTT | CASTTGDAEAFF
TRBJ1-2 | NA | TRBV28 | NA | TGTGCCAGCAGCTTTATACAGGGCGGATACTATGGCTACACCTTC | CASSFIQGGYYGYTF
TRBJ2-1 | medium-sized | TRBV15 | TRBD2 | TGTGCCACCAGCAGGGACCGACTAGCGGGGGGCCACAATGAGCAGTTCTTC | CATSRDRLAGGHNEQFF
TRBJ1-4 | NA | TRBV19 | NA | TGTGCCAGTAGTAACCGGGACAACCGTAATGAAAAACTGTTTTTT | CASSNRDNRNEKLFF
TRBJ2-1 | NA | TRBV11-2 | TRBD2 | TGTGCCAGCACCTCCTGGCGGGAGGTAGAGAGTGAGCAGTTCTTC | CASTSWREVESEQFF
TRBJ2-3 | NA | TRBV29-1 | TRBD1 | TGCAGCGTTCCGGGACAGGGGGCTTGGGATACGCAGTATTTT | CSVPGQGAWDTQYF
TRBJ2-2 | NA | TRBV5-1 | NA | TGCGCCAGCAGCTCGGGGTACACCGGGGAGCTGTTTTTT | CASSSGYTGELFF
TRBJ2-7 | NA | TRBV21-1 | NA | TGTGCCAGCAGCAGACTTGTCTACGAGCAGTACTTC | CASSRLVYEQYF
TRBJ2-7 | NA | TRBV5-4 | TRBD2 | TGTGCCAGCAGCACCCGGACTAGCGGGAGATACGAGCAGTACTTC | CASSTRTSGRYEQYF
TRBJ2-7 | NA | TRBV30 | TRBD1 | TGTGCCTGGGGTACCGGGACAGGGATTTACGAGCAGTACTTC | CAWGTGTGIYEQYF
TRBJ2-7 | once | TRBV7-2 | NA | TGTGCCAGCACCCGGGGTTCTCCGGCCTACGAGCAGTACTTC | CASTRGSPAYEQYF
TRBJ2-2 | once | TRBV25-1 | NA | TGTGCCAGCAGTGATAGGGCTGGGTCAGCGGCCGGGGAGCTGTTTTTT | CASSDRAGSAAGELFF
TRBJ2-1 | NA | TRBV6-5 | TRBD2 | TGTGCCAGCAGTTACGAGGCTAGCGGGAGAGAGCCTGAGCAGTTCTTC | CASSYEASGREPEQFF
TRBJ2-5 | NA | TRBV7-9 | TRBD1 | TGTGCCAGCAGCTTAGCCGGGACAGTCCAAGAGACCCAGTACTTC | CASSLAGTVQETQYF
TRBJ1-4 | NA | TRBV9 | TRBD1 | TGTGCCAGCAGCCCAGGGACAGGCCATAATGAAAAACTGTTTTTT | CASSPGTGHNEKLFF
TRBJ1-5 | once | TRBV28 | TRBD1 | TGTGCCAGCACAGGGACAGGGGAGGGCAATCAGCCCCAGCATTTT | CASTGTGEGNQPQHF
TRBJ2-5 | NA | TRBV5-4 | NA | TGTGCCAGCAGCTGGGGACACTCCCAAGAGACCCAGTACTTC | CASSWGHSQETQYF
TRBJ2-2 | NA | TRBV7-3 | NA | TGTGCCAGCAATGGAGGCACCGGGGAGCTGTTTTTT | CASNGGTGELFF
TRBJ2-2 | NA | TRBV9 | NA | TGTGCCACCCTTTTGTTTGGAGTCACCGGGGAGCTGTTTTTT | CATLLFGVTGELFF
TRBJ1-6 | NA | TRBV5-6 | NA | TGTGCCAGCAGCCCCAGCGCTCATAATTCACCCCTCCACTTT | CASSPSAHNSPLHF
TRBJ1-5 | NA | TRBV10-1 | TRBD1 | TGCGCCAGCAGTGATCACTATGACAGGGGGCGGGGGGGAGATCTTAAACAGCCCCAGCATTTT | CASSDHYDRGRGGDLKQPQHF
TRBJ1-2 | NA | TRBV4-1 | NA | TGCGCCAGCAGCCACACGTTACAGGGTACCTACTATGGCTACACCTTC | CASSHTLQGTYYGYTF
TRBJ1-2 | NA | TRBV7-2 | NA | TGTGCCAGCAGCCGGGGGGCAGGGGGCTACACCTTC | CASSRGAGGYTF
TRBJ2-2 | NA | TRBV19 | TRBD2 | TGTGCCACCAGACCTAGCGGGGGGGCCGTTAACACCGGGGAGCTGTTTTTT | CATRPSGGAVNTGELFF
TRBJ2-7 | few | TRBV27 | TRBD2 | TGTGCCAGCAGTCCCCCGGGACTAGCTACCTACGAGCAGTACTTC | CASSPPGLATYEQYF
TRBJ1-3 | NA | TRBV9 | NA | TGTGCCAGCAGCGTAGACGGTGGAAACACCATATATTTT | CASSVDGGNTIYF
TRBJ2-2 | NA | TRBV2 | TRBD1 | TGTGCCAGCAGTGAAGCGCCCTTCGGGACAGGGGGAACCGGGGAGCTGTTTTTT | CASSEAPFGTGGTGELFF
TRBJ1-2 | NA | TRBV6-5 | TRBD1 | TGTGCCAGCACCCCGACAGGGGACTATGGCTACACCTTC | CASTPTGDYGYTF
TRBJ2-1 | NA | TRBV11-2 | NA | TGTGCCAGCAGCTTAGATATCGCAGGGCAGGGGTTGAATGAGCAGTTCTTC | CASSLDIAGQGLNEQFF
TRBJ2-5 | NA | TRBV7-6 | NA | TGTGCCAGCAGCCTAGGGACACTCCAAGAGACCCAGTACTTC | CASSLGTLQETQYF
TRBJ1-3 | NA | TRBV29-1 | NA | TGCAGCGTTGAAGCCAGAGGATCTGGAAACACCATATATTTT | CSVEARGSGNTIYF
TRBJ2-5 | NA | TRBV19 | NA | TGTGCCAGTAGGAGTCCCAATGACTTTCAAGAGACCCAGTACTTC | CASRSPNDFQETQYF
TRBJ2-7 | NA | TRBV7-9 | TRBD2 | TGTGCCAGCAGCCCTATCCTAGGACTAGCGGACTACGAGCAGTACTTC | CASSPILGLADYEQYF
TRBJ2-7 | once | TRBV6-6 | NA | TGTGCCAGCAGCGCGGATAGAAGCCCGGCGTACGAGCAGTACTTC | CASSADRSPAYEQYF
TRBJ2-7 | NA | TRBV28 | TRBD2 | TGTGCCAGCAGACTACGACTAGCGGGAGTTTACGAGCAGTACTTC | CASRLRLAGVYEQYF
TRBJ2-3 | NA | TRBV28 | NA | TGTGCCAGCGGAGATCGGGGGGCCACAGATACGCAGTATTTT | CASGDRGATDTQYF
TRBJ2-3 | NA | TRBV6-4 | NA | TGTGCCAGCAGTGACTCGTACGCGAATACGCAGTATTTT | CASSDSYANTQYF
TRBJ2-7 | few | TRBV10-3 | TRBD2 | TGTGCCATCAGTGAGTCTAGCGGGACTAGCGGGGGATCCTACGAGCAGTACTTC | CAISESSGTSGGSYEQYF
TRBJ1-2 | NA | TRBV7-6 | NA | TGTGCCAGCAGCTTAATTCCCGTTACTAACTATGGCTACACCTTC | CASSLIPVTNYGYTF